Each of the 15 T cell receptor beta chains below was sequenced from the same sample in a study of blood T cell repertoires in COVID-19. Some clones are missing from TCRdb's copy, which holds only in-frame ones; the method was immunoSEQ multiplex PCR. This table holds approximately 150,000 clones, around 88% found once. What was sequenced was peripheral blood. These receptors were taken from a woman aged 70-85 years who had recovered from COVID-19.

This CDR3 is CASSEGGGSEKLFF. The CDR3 DNA is TGTGCCAGCAGTGAGGGGGGGGGCAGTGAAAAACTGTTTTTT. V and J are TRBV28 and TRBJ1-4; tentatively, D is TRBD1 (6 bases). Trimming took 5 bases from V and 7 from J, leaving 14 bases between them. The germline V gene has CDR1 MDHEN and CDR2 SYDVKM. This CDR3 region has 14 residues.

This chain links TRBV5-1 with TRBJ2-7; 8 bases agree with TRBD2. The CDR3 covers 15 residues. CDR1 SGHRS and CDR2 YFSETQ come from the germline V gene. V trimming: 3 bases; J trimming: 7 bases; junction bases outside the gene matches: 12. This chain's CDR3 is CASSYGERGQTEQYF. The CDR3 region has the DNA TGCGCCAGCAGCTACGGGGAGCGGGGGCAAACGGAGCAGTACTTC.

The J gene is TRBJ2-6, the V gene TRBV6-2 or TRBV6-3; D is uncertain. Between the trimmed V and J ends, which lost 2 bases and 4 bases, there was a span of 9 bases. This CDR3 is 15 amino acids long. The germline V gene has CDR1 MNHEY and CDR2 SVGEGT. The CDR3 reads CASSYPEVGANVLTF. The CDR3 nucleotides read TGTGCCAGCAGTTACCCCGAGGTGGGGGCCAACGTCCTGACTTTC.

V gene TRBV28 combines with J gene TRBJ2-7, with D tentatively TRBD1 (6 bases). Trimming took off 6 bases at V and 6 bases at J, with 18 bases between the two ends. From germline, CDR1 is MDHEN and CDR2 SYDVKM. The CDR3 is 14 residues long. Here the CDR3 DNA reads TGTGCCAGCAGCTGGGGGCAGGGGTATCGCGAGCAGTACTTC. It encodes CASSWGQGYREQYF.

The rearrangement links TRBV13 to TRBJ1-3; D not certain. There are 16 residues in the CDR3. Germline V gives CDR1 PRHDT, CDR2 FYEKMQ (reference sequence). Trimming removed 1 base from V and 0 bases from J, with 10 bases in between. CDR3 protein: CASSLEAWSSGNTIYF. In nucleotides, the CDR3 is TGTGCCAGCAGCTTAGAGGCGTGGAGCTCTGGAAACACCATATATTTT.

The chain combines TRBV7-7 with TRBJ2-7, with D tentatively TRBD1 (6 bases). The CDR3 loop spans 14 amino acids. The V gene's germline CDR1 is SSHAT and CDR2 FNYEAQ (reference sequence). V lost 5 bases to trimming and J lost 5 bases, with 16 bases between them. CDR3 bases: TGTGCCAGCAGCCCGAACAGGGCCGTGGACGAGCAGTACTTC. Its protein product is CASSPNRAVDEQYF. The complete variable domain, with remaining parts taken from reference TRBV7-7 and TRBJ2-7, reads GAGVSQSPRYKVTKRGQDVTLRCDPISSHATLYWYQQALGQGPEFLTYFNYEAQPDKSGLPSDRFSAERPEGSISTLTIQRTEQRDSAMYRCASSPNRAVDEQYFGPGTRLTVT.

The chain uses TRBV6-5 and TRBJ1-1; D remains unclear. This CDR3 has 12 residues. V was cut by 5 bases and J by 8 bases, with 12 bases left in between. Germline lookup yields CDR1 MNHEY and CDR2 SVGAGI. The CDR3, as DNA: TGTGCCAGCAGTCCACCCCCGGGGGAAGCTTTCTTT. Protein: CASSPPPGEAFF.

The chain recombines TRBV19 with TRBJ2-5, with 9 bases aligning to TRBD2. V dropped 7 bases and J dropped 5; count of bases not matched to a gene: 11. This CDR3 region has 15 residues. The germline CDR1 and CDR2 sequences are LNHDA and SQIVND (reference sequence). The CDR3 loop reads CASTRVAGDRETQYF. DNA for the CDR3: TGTGCCAGTACCCGCGTAGCGGGAGATCGTGAGACCCAGTACTTC.

The chain links TRBV5-6 to TRBJ2-1; 8 bases fit TRBD2. CDR1 and CDR2 (germline): SGHDT, YYEEEE. Trimming removed 4 bases from V and 6 bases from J; junction bases left unmatched: 9. CDR3 length: 15 residues. The CDR3 bases are TGTGCCAGCAGCCCGGGGGGGGACCCCGTCAATGAGCAGTTCTTC. It specifies CASSPGGDPVNEQFF.

V gene TRBV6-6 combines with J gene TRBJ1-2; D ambiguous. Germline lookup yields CDR1 MNHNY and CDR2 SVGAGI (reference sequence). The CDR3 sequence is 12 residues long. Trimming left V 2 bases short and J 8 bases short, with 9 bases between. The CDR3 region is CASSYRRLGYTF. The CDR3 DNA reads as TGTGCCAGCAGTTACCGGCGGTTGGGCTACACCTTC.

The chain recombines TRBV2 with TRBJ2-7; a possible D gene is TRBD1 (6 bases). The germline V gene encodes CDR1 SNHLY and CDR2 FYNNEI. Trimming stripped 5 bases from V and 6 bases from J, with 14 bases between. This CDR3 comprises 13 residues. DNA for the CDR3: TGTGCCAGCAGTAAACAGGGCCCTGGCGAGCAGTACTTC. It translates to CASSKQGPGEQYF.

The chain joins TRBV19 to TRBJ1-2; 7 nucleotides match TRBD1. V dropped 3 bases and J dropped 1; count of bases not matched to a gene: 2. This CDR3 spans 14 amino acids. CDR1 is LNHDA, CDR2 SQIVND, per germline (reference sequence). The CDR3 loop reads CASSIGTVNYGYTF. The CDR3 nucleotides read TGTGCCAGTAGTATCGGGACAGTTAACTATGGCTACACCTTC.

DNA of the CDR3: TGTGCCAGCAGCCAAGATTGGGGGGAGGCTTTCTTT. Its protein is CASSQDWGEAFF. The gene calls are TRBV4-2 and TRBJ1-1, with D possibly being TRBD1 (5 bases). Trimming removed 0 bases at V and 11 bases at J, with 10 bases between. This CDR3 spans 12 amino acids. Germline V lookup: CDR1 LGHNA, CDR2 YNFKEQ.

The gene calls are TRBV7-2 and TRBJ1-1; D remains unclear. V shed 5 bases and J shed 0 bases, with 7 bases lying between them. The CDR3 covers 13 residues. Germline CDR1 is SGHTA and CDR2 is FQGNSA. The CDR3 DNA follows: TGTGCCAGCAGCCCTATCCTGAACACTGAAGCTTTCTTT. Residues: CASSPILNTEAFF.

In this sample, this clone turned up once. The chain links TRBV12-3 or TRBV12-4 to TRBJ2-7; D is uncertain. Deletions cut 3 bases from V and 4 bases from J, with 7 bases between. CDR3 length: 12 residues. CDR3 in amino acids: CASSFGQYEQYF. In DNA form, the CDR3 reads TGTGCCAGCAGTTTTGGGCAGTACGAGCAGTACTTC.